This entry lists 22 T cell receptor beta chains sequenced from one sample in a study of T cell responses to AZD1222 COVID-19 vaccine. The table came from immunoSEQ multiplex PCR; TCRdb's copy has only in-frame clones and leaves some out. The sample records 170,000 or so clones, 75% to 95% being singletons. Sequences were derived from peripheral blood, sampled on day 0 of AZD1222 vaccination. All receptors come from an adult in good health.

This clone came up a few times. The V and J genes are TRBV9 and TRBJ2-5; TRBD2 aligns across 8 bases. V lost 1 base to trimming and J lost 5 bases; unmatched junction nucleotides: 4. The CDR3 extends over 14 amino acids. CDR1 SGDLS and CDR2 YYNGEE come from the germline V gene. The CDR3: CASSVMVAGETQYF. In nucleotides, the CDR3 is TGTGCCAGCAGCGTAATGGTAGCGGGGGAGACCCAGTACTTC.

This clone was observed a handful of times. CDR3 loop: CAISESEGRGSYEQYF. CDR3 DNA sequence: TGTGCCATCAGTGAATCTGAGGGGCGCGGGTCCTACGAGCAGTACTTC. V usage is TRBV10-3 and J usage is TRBJ2-7, with D tentatively TRBD1 or TRBD2 (5 bases each). The V gene's germline CDR1 is ENHRY and CDR2 SYGVKD. This CDR3 region has 16 residues. V shed 3 bases and J shed 1 base, with 16 bases lying between them.

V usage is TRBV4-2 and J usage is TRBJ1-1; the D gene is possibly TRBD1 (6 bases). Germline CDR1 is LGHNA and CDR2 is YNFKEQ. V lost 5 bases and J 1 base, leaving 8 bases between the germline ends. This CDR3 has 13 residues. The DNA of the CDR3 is TGTGCCAGCAGCTACAGGGAGAACACTGAAGCTTTCTTT. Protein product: CASSYRENTEAFF.

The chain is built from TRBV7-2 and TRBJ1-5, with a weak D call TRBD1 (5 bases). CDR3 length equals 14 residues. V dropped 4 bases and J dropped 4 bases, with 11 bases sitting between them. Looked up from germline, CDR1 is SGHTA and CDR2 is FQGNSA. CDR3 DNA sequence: TGTGCCAGCAGCTCGGCTGGGGGTAATCAGCCCCAGCATTTT. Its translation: CASSSAGGNQPQHF.

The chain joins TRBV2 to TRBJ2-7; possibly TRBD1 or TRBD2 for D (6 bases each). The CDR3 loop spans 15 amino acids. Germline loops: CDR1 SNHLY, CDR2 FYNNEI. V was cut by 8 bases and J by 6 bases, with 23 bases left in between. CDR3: CASRETLVGGSEQYF. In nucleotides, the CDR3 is TGTGCCAGCCGCGAAACCCTAGTGGGGGGCAGCGAGCAGTACTTC. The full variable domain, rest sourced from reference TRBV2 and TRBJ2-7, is EPEVTQTPSHQVTQMGQEVILRCVPISNHLYFYWYRQILGQKVEFLVSFYNNEISEKSEIFDDQFSVERPDGSNFTLKIRSTKLEDSAMYFCASRETLVGGSEQYFGPGTRLTVT.

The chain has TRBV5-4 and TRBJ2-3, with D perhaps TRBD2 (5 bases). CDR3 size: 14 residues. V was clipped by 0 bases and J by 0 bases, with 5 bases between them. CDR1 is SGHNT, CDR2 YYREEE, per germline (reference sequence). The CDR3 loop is CASSLGGSTDTQYF. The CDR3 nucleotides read TGTGCCAGCAGCTTGGGCGGGAGCACAGATACGCAGTATTTT. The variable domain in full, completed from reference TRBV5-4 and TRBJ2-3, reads ETGVTQSPTHLIKTRGQQVTLRCSSQSGHNTVSWYQQALGQGPQFIFQYYREEENGRGNFPPRFSGLQFPNYSSELNVNALELDDSALYLCASSLGGSTDTQYFGPGTRLTVL.

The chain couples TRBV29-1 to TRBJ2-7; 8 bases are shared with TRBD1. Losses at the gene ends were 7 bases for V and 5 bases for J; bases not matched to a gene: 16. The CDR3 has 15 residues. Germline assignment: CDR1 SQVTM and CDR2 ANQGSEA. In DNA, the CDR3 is TGCAGCGGAAGGCCTCCTCAGGACAGGGCGGACGAGCAGTACTTC. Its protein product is CSGRPPQDRADEQYF.

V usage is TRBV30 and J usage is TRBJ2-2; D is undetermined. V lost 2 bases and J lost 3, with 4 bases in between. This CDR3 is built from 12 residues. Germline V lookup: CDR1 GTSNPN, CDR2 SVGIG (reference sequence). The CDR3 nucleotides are TGTGCCTGGAGTCCGGACACCGGGGAGCTGTTTTTT. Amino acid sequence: CAWSPDTGELFF.

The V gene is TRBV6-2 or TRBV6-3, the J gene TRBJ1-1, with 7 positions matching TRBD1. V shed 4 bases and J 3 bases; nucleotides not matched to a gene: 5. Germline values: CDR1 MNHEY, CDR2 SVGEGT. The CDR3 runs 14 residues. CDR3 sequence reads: CASSSTGVHTEAFF. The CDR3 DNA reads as TGTGCCAGCAGTTCCACAGGGGTTCACACTGAAGCTTTCTTT.

The CDR3 region is CASSLRVEVAGNTIYF. The DNA for the CDR3 is TGTGCCAGCAGCTTACGGGTCGAGGTTGCTGGAAACACCATATATTTT. The chain employs TRBV7-6 and TRBJ1-3; D not resolved. The V end was cut by 2 bases, the J end by 2 bases, with 13 bases between. This CDR3 has 16 amino acids. Germline V gene lookup returns CDR1 SGHVS and CDR2 FNYEAQ.

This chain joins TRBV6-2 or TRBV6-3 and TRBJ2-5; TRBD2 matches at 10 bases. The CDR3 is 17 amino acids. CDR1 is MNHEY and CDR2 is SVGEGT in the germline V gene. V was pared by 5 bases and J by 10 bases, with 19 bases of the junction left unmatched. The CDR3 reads CASSRGPGLAGDTLQYF. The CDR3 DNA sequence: TGTGCCAGCAGTAGGGGGCCAGGGCTAGCGGGGGACACCCTCCAGTACTTC.

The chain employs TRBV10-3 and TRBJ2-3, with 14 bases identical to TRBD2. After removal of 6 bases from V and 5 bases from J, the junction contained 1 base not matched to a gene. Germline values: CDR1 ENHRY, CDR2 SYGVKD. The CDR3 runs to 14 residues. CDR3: CAIRGLAGVDTQYF. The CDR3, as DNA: TGTGCCATCAGGGGACTAGCGGGAGTAGATACGCAGTATTTT.

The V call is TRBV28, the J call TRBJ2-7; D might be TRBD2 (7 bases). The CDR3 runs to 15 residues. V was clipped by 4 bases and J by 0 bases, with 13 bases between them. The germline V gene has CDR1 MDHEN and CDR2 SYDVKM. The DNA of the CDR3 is TGTGCCAGCAGTTCCGCGGGGGCAGCCTCCTACGAGCAGTACTTC. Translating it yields CASSSAGAASYEQYF.

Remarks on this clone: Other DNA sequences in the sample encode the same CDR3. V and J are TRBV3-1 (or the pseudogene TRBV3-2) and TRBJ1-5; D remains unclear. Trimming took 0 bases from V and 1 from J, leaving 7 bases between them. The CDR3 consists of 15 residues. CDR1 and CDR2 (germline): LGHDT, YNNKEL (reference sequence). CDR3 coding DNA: TGTGCCAGCAGCCAAGATTCAAAGAGCAATCAGCCCCAGCATTTT. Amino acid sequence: CASSQDSKSNQPQHF.

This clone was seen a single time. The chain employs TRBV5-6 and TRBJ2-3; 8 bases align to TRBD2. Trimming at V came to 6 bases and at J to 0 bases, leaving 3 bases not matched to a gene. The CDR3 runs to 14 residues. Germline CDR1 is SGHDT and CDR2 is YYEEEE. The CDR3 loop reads CASKRGISTDTQYF. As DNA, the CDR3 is TGTGCCAGCAAGCGGGGGATAAGCACAGATACGCAGTATTTT.

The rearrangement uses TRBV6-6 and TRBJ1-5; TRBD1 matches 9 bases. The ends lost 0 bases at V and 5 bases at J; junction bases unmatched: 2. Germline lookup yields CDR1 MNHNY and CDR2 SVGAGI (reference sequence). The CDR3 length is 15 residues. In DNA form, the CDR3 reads TGTGCCAGCAGTTACTCTCGACAGGGGGATCAGCCCCAGCATTTT. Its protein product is CASSYSRQGDQPQHF.

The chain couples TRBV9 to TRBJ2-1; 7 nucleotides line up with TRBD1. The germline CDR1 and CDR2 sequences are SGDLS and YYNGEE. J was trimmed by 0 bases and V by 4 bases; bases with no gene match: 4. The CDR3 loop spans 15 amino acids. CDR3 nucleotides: TGTGCCAGCAGCCCACGGACAGGCTCCTACAATGAGCAGTTCTTC. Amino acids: CASSPRTGSYNEQFF.

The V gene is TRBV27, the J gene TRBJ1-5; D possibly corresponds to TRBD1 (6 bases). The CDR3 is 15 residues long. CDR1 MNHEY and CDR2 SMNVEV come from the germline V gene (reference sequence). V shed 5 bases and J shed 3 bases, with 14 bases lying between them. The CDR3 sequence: CASSPSGHPNQPQHF. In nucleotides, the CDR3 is TGTGCCAGCAGTCCATCGGGACATCCCAATCAGCCCCAGCATTTT.

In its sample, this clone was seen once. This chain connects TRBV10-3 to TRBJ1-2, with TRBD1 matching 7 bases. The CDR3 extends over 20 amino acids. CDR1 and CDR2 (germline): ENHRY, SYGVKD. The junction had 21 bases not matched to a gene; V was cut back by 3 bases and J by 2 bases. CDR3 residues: CAISDGGTGQKERANYGYTF. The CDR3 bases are TGTGCCATCAGTGATGGCGGGACGGGACAGAAGGAGAGAGCCAACTATGGCTACACCTTC.

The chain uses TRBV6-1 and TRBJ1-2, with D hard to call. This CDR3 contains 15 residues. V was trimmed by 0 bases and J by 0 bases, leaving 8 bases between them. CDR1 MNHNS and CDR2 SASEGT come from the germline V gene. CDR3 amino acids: CASSEAGWTNYGYTF. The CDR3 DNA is TGTGCCAGCAGTGAAGCAGGGTGGACTAACTATGGCTACACCTTC.

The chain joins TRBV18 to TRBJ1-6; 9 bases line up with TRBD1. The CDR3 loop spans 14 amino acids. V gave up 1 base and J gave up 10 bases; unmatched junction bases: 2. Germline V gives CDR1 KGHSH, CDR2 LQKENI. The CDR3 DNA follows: TGTGCCAGCTCACCACAGGGACAGGGCTCACCCCTCCACTTT. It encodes CASSPQGQGSPLHF.

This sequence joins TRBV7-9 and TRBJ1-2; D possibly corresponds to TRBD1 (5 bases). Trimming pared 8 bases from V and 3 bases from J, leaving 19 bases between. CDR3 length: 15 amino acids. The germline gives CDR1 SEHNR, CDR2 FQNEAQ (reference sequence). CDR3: CASGHFGGKHYGYTF. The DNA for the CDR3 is TGTGCCAGCGGCCACTTCGGGGGGAAGCACTATGGCTACACCTTC.